The source of this T cell receptor beta chain is a study of T cell changes during pregnancy in multiple sclerosis. Trimming stripped 3 bases from V and 9 bases from J, with 12 bases between. Germline V gene lookup returns CDR1 SGHTA and CDR2 FQGTGA. The CDR3 extends over 13 amino acids. Generated by immunoSEQ multiplex PCR, the TCRdb table keeps only in-frame clones and is missing some. The sample has 85,000 to 100,000 clones, around 92% seen once. The source is a female donor with multiple sclerosis, enrolled in a pregnancy study. The specimen comprised peripheral blood, sampled in the first trimester of pregnancy. The chain recombines TRBV7-3 with TRBJ2-1; tentatively, D is TRBD1 (5 bases). The CDR3 here is CASSLQGIGEQFF. The CDR3 region has the DNA TGTGCCAGCAGCTTGCAGGGTATCGGTGAGCAGTTCTTC.